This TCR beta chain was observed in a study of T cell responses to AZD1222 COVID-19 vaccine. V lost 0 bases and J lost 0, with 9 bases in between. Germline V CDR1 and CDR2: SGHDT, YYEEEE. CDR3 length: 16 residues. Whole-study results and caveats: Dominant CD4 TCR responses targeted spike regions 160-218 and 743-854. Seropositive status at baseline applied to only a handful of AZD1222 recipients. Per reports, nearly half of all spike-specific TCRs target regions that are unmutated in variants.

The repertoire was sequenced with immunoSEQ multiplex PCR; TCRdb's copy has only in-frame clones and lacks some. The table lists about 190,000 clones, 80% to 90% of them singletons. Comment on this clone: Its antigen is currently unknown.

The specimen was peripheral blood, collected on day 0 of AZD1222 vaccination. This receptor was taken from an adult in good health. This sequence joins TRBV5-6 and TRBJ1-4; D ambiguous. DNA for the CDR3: TGTGCCAGCAGCTTGGAATTTGCCTCAACTAATGAAAAACTGTTTTTT. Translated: CASSLEFASTNEKLFF.